The present T cell receptor beta chain was sequenced within a study of blood T cell repertoires in COVID-19. Here immunoSEQ multiplex PCR was the method, and the copy in TCRdb shows in-frame clones only, minus some. The sample yields fewer than 200,000 clones, about 81% seen once. The CDR3 has 15 residues. The V and J ends lost 6 bases and 10 bases, in that order; junction bases with no gene match: 15. In germline, CDR1 is MNHEY, CDR2 SVGEGT. V and J are TRBV6-2 or TRBV6-3 and TRBJ1-2, with TRBD1 matching 9 bases. Sample: peripheral blood. This clonotype was sampled from a woman in her seventies with acute or convalescent COVID-19. CDR3 residues: CASSFSPGQGIPYTF. In nucleotides, the CDR3 is TGTGCCAGCAGCTTCTCCCCGGGACAGGGTATCCCCTACACCTTC.